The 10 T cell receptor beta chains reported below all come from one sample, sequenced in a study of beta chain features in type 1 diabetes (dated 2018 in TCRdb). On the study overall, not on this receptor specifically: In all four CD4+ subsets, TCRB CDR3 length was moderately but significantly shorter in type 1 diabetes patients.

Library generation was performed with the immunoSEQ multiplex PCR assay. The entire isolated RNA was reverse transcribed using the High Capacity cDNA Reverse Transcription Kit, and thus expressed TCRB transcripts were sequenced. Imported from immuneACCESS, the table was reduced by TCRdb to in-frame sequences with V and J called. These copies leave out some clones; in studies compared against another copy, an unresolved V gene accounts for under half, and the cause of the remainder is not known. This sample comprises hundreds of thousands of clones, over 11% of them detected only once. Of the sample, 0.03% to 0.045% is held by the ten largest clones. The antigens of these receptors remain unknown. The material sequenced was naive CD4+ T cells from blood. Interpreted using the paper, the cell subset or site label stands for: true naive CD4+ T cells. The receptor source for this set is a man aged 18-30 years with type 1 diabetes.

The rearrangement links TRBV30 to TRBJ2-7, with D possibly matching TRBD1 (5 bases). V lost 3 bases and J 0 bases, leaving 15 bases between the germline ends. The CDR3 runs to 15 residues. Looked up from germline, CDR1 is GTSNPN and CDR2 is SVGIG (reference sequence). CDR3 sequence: CAWRKKGVGSYEQYF. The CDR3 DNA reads TGTGCCTGGAGGAAAAAAGGGGTCGGCTCCTACGAGCAGTACTTC.

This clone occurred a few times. The CDR3 protein is CASSLEGRGETQYF. The CDR3, as DNA: TGCGCCAGCAGCTTGGAAGGGAGGGGAGAGACCCAGTACTTC. The chain combines TRBV5-1 with TRBJ2-5; TRBD2 matches at 7 bases. CDR1 is SGHRS, CDR2 YFSETQ, per germline. CDR3 length: 14 amino acids. After removal of 0 bases from V and 4 bases from J, the junction contained 3 bases not matched to a gene.

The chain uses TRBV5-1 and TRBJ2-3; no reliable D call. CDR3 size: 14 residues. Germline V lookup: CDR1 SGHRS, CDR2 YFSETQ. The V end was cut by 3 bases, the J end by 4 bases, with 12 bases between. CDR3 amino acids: CASSYTSGPDTQYF. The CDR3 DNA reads TGCGCCAGCAGCTACACCTCTGGGCCAGATACGCAGTATTTT.

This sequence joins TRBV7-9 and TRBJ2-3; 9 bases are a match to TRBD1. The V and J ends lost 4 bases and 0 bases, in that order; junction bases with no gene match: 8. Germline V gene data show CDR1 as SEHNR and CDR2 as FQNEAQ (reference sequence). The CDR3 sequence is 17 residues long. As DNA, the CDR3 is TGTGCCAGCAGCTCTGGACAGGGGTTGGCTAGCACAGATACGCAGTATTTT. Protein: CASSSGQGLASTDTQYF.

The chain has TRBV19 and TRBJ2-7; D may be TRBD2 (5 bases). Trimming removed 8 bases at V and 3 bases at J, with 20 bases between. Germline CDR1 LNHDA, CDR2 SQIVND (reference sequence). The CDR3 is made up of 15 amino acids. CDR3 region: CASHPGGGLIYEQYF. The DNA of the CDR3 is TGTGCCAGTCACCCTGGAGGTGGTTTGATCTACGAGCAGTACTTC.

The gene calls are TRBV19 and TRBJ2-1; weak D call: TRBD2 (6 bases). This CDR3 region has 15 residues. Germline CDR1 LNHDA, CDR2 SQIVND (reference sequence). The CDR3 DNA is TGTAGGCCCACCGGGCCAGGAGGGGTATACAATGAGCAGTTCTTC. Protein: CRPTGPGGVYNEQFF.

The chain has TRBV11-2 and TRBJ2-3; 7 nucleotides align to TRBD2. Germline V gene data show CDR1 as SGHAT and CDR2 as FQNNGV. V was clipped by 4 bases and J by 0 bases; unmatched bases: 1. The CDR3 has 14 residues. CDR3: CASSSSGSTDTQYF. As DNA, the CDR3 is TGTGCCAGCAGCTCTAGCGGTAGCACAGATACGCAGTATTTT.

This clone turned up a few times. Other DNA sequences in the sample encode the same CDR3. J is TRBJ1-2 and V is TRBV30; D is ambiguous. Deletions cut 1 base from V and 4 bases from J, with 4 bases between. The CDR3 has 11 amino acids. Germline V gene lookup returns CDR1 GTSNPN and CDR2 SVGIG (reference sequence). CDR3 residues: CAWSASYGYTF. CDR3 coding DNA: TGTGCCTGGAGTGCAAGCTATGGCTACACCTTC.

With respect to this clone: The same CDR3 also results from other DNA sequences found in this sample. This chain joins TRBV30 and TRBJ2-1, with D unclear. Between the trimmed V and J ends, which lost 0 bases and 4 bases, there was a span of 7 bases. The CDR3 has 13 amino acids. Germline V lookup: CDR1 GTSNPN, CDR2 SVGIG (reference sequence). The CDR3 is CAWSVGQYNEQFF. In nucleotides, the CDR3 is TGTGCCTGGAGTGTGGGTCAGTACAATGAGCAGTTCTTC.

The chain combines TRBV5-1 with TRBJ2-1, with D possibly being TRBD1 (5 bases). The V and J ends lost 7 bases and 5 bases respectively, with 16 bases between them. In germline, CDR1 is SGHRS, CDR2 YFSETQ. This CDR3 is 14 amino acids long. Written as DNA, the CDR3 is TGCGCCAGCCGATTATCCACGACAGACAATGAGCAGTTCTTC. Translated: CASRLSTTDNEQFF.